A single sample gave rise to the 16 T cell receptor beta chains below, sequenced in a study of CD8+CD57+ T cells in acquired aplastic anemia. Profiling of TCR beta VDJ combinations and CDR3 sequences used genomic DNA as template. TCRdb itself ran the reads through MiXCR, one entry per CDR3 protein. The table has a few hundred thousand distinct CDR3 sequences, roughly 34% seen once. Patients chosen for sequencing had shown CD8+CD57+ cell expansion by flow cytometry. Sequenced input: sorted CD4+, CD8+, or CD8+CD57+ T cells (not recorded which) from PBMCs. Receptors were obtained from a human donor with aplastic anemia.

The chain couples TRBV30 to TRBJ1-5; D is unclear. The V gene's germline CDR1 is GTSNPN and CDR2 SVGIG (reference sequence). CDR3 length equals 13 residues. V was cut by 8 bases and J by 3 bases, with 14 bases left in between. The CDR3 here is CARTPNNNQPQHF. In DNA form, the CDR3 reads TGTGCCCGGACTCCGAACAACAATCAGCCCCAGCATTTT.

In its sample, this clonotype was seen many times. The V call is TRBV7-2, the J call TRBJ1-6; D may be TRBD1 (5 bases). CDR1 is SGHTA, CDR2 FQGNSA, per germline. The CDR3 consists of 14 residues. The ends were cut back, 2 bases at V and 9 bases at J, with 11 bases in the middle. This chain's CDR3 is CASSLSPQGSPLHF. CDR3 DNA: TGTGCCAGCAGCTTAAGCCCCCAGGGTTCACCCCTCCACTTT.

The V and J genes are TRBV2 and TRBJ2-7, with unresolved D. Germline V lookup: CDR1 SNHLY, CDR2 FYNNEI. This CDR3 comprises 14 residues. V was trimmed by 4 bases and J by 0 bases, leaving 10 bases between them. The CDR3: CASSGQVFSYEQYF. As DNA, the CDR3 is TGTGCCAGCAGTGGGCAGGTGTTCTCCTACGAGCAGTACTTC.

Comments on this clonotype: The junction does not match germline at one end; this may be a read error. The V and J genes are TRBV24-1 and TRBJ2-3; D assignment may be TRBD1 or TRBD2 (5 bases each). The CDR3 spans 15 residues. The V gene's germline CDR1 is KGHDR and CDR2 SFDVKD. This chain's CDR3 is CATSRGRASTDAQYF. CDR3 in DNA: TGTGCCACCAGTAGGGGTAGGGCTAGCACAGATGCGCAGTATTTT.

This clonotype was counted a few times. The rearrangement uses TRBV5-1 and TRBJ2-7; the match to TRBD2 covers 8 bases. The junction had 14 bases not matched to a gene; V was cut back by 4 bases and J by 5 bases. CDR1 and CDR2 from the germline V gene are SGHRS and YFSETQ. The CDR3 consists of 16 residues. CDR3 in DNA: TGCGCCAGCAGCCCGGGGAGACGGGAGGGCGTCCACGAGCAGTACTTC. Translated: CASSPGRREGVHEQYF. The full variable domain, its missing parts supplied by reference TRBV5-1 and TRBJ2-7, is KAGVTQTPRYLIKTRGQQVTLSCSPISGHRSVSWYQQTPGQGLQFLFEYFSETQRNKGNFPGRFSGRQFSNSRSEMNVSTLELGDSALYLCASSPGRREGVHEQYFGPGTRLTVT.

In this sample, this clonotype turned up many times. V is TRBV2 and J is TRBJ1-5; unclear D gene. CDR1 is SNHLY, CDR2 FYNNEI, per germline. Trimming stripped 1 base from V and 7 bases from J, with 11 bases between. The CDR3 is made up of 14 amino acids. CDR3 amino acids: CASSEVGGLQPQHF. CDR3 nucleotides: TGTGCCAGCAGTGAAGTGGGAGGACTCCAGCCCCAGCATTTT.

To note about this clonotype: A read error is possible here, since a much larger clone lies one base away. V gene TRBV9 combines with J gene TRBJ2-5; the D gene is possibly TRBD2 (5 bases). The length of the CDR3 is 15 residues. CDR1 is SGDLS and CDR2 is YYNGEE in the germline V gene. The CDR3 DNA follows: TGTGCCAGCAGCGTAGGGCCTAGCAGCCAAGAGACCCAGCACTTC. Translated, it gives CASSVGPSSQETQHF.

The chain is built from TRBV18 and TRBJ1-5; 7 bases fit TRBD1. This CDR3 has 16 amino acids. Trimming removed 1 base from V and 2 bases from J; junction bases left unmatched: 5. Germline V gene lookup returns CDR1 KGHSH and CDR2 LQKENI. In nucleotides, the CDR3 is TGTGCCAGCTCACCACAAAGGGGGCTAGGCAATCAGCCCCAGCATTTT. The encoded protein is CASSPQRGLGNQPQHF.

This clonotype showed up many times. V is TRBV2 and J is TRBJ2-5; D is unresolved. Germline assignment: CDR1 SNHLY and CDR2 FYNNEI. V was shortened by 1 base and J by 5 bases, with 8 bases between the two germline ends. This CDR3 is built from 13 residues. The CDR3 spells CASSEVRRETQYF. CDR3 in DNA: TGTGCCAGCAGTGAAGTCCGGCGGGAGACCCAGTACTTC.

The rearrangement links TRBV20-1 to TRBJ1-3; D unresolved. The V and J ends lost 6 bases and 0 bases respectively, with 15 bases between them. The CDR3 runs to 15 residues. The germline V gene has CDR1 DFQATT and CDR2 SNEGSKA (reference sequence). CDR3 in amino acids: CSAQHSSSSGNTIYF. CDR3 DNA: TGCAGTGCGCAGCACAGTTCCAGCTCTGGAAACACCATATATTTT.

On this clonotype itself: A much larger clone is a single base away; this may be a read error. The rearrangement links TRBV2 to TRBJ2-5; possible D gene TRBD2, 6 bases. Germline V gene sequence: CDR1 SNHLY, CDR2 FYNNEI. This CDR3 spans 14 amino acids. The CDR3 region has the DNA TGTGCCAGCAGTGACGGGGGTCCCCAAGAGGCCCAGTACTTC. Amino acids: CASSDGGPQEAQYF. Full variable domain (remainder filled in from reference TRBV2 and TRBJ2-5): EPEVTQTPSHQVTQMGQEVILRCVPISNHLYFYWYRQILGQKVEFLVSFYNNEISEKSEIFDDQFSVERPDGSNFTLKIRSTKLEDSAMYFCASSDGGPQEAQYFGPGTRLLVL.

This sequence joins TRBV6-5 and TRBJ2-7, with 7 bases lining up with TRBD1. V lost 2 bases and J lost 2; bases outside the gene matches: 3. Germline V gene lookup returns CDR1 MNHEY and CDR2 SVGAGI. The CDR3 contains 14 residues. The CDR3 DNA sequence: TGTGCCAGCAGTTACGGACAGGAAACCTACGAGCAGTACTTC. Residues: CASSYGQETYEQYF.

V gene TRBV20-1 combines with J gene TRBJ2-3, with a possible D match to TRBD2 (5 bases). Germline V gene data show CDR1 as DFQATT and CDR2 as SNEGSKA (reference sequence). The CDR3 totals 14 residues. V was clipped by 4 bases and J by 1 base, with 12 bases between them. The DNA for the CDR3 is TGCAGTGCTACCGTCGCGGGCCGCACAGATACGCAGTATTTT. Amino acid sequence: CSATVAGRTDTQYF.

The rearrangement uses TRBV2 and TRBJ2-5, with 9 positions matching TRBD1. There are 14 residues in the CDR3. Trimming at V came to 7 bases and at J to 2 bases, leaving 5 bases not matched to a gene. Germline V gene sequence: CDR1 SNHLY, CDR2 FYNNEI. CDR3 bases: TGTGCCAGCACATTGGGACAGGGTCAAGAGACCCAGTACTTC. Amino acids: CASTLGQGQETQYF.

This chain joins TRBV19 and TRBJ2-1; D is unresolved. The CDR3 runs 16 residues. The germline V and J ends were trimmed by 3 bases and 0 bases, with 12 bases remaining between them. Germline V gene lookup returns CDR1 LNHDA and CDR2 SQIVND (reference sequence). As DNA, the CDR3 is TGTGCCAGTAGTATCCAGACCGGAAGCTCCTACAATGAGCAGTTCTTC. It specifies CASSIQTGSSYNEQFF.

In this sample, this clonotype turned up many times. The V gene is TRBV19, the J gene TRBJ2-5, with D possibly being TRBD1 or TRBD2 (5 bases each). The CDR3 runs to 15 residues. Trimming stripped 0 bases from V and 2 bases from J, with 10 bases between. Germline V lookup: CDR1 LNHDA, CDR2 SQIVND (reference sequence). CDR3 nucleotides: TGTGCCAGTAGTATAGATCGGGGCGGGCAAGAGACCCAGTACTTC. Its protein product is CASSIDRGGQETQYF.